This T cell receptor beta chain was recorded in a study of blood T cell repertoires in COVID-19. Cohorts were determined from participant-reported clinical history. Clones were sequenced by immunoSEQ multiplex PCR, and TCRdb holds only the in-frame ones, with some missing. This table has 350,000 to 450,000 clones, about 89% appearing once. CDR3 length: 11 amino acids. Trimming stripped 2 bases from V and 11 bases from J, with 7 bases between. What was sequenced was PBMCs or T cells enriched from blood (not recorded which). The receptor was isolated from a middle-aged woman who had been exposed to COVID-19. The gene calls are TRBV12-3 or TRBV12-4 and TRBJ2-1; D is undetermined. The CDR3 loop reads CASSLMTQQFF. The CDR3 region has the DNA TGTGCCAGCAGTTTAATGACTCAGCAGTTCTTC.